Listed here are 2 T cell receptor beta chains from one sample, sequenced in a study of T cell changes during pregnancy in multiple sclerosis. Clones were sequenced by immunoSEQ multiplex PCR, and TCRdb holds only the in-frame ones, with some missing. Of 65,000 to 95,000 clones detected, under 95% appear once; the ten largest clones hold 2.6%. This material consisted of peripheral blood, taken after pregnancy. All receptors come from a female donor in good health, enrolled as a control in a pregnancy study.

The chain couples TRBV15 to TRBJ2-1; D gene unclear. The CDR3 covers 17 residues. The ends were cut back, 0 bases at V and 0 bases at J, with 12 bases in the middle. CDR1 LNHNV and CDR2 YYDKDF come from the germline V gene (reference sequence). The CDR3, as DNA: TGTGCCACCAGCAGAGATCGGCGGATTAGCTCCTACAATGAGCAGTTCTTC. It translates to CATSRDRRISSYNEQFF.

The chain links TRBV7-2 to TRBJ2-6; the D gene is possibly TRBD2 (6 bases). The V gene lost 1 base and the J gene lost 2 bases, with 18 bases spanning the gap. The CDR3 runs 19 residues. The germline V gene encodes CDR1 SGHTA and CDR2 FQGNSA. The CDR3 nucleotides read TGTGCCAGCAGCTTAGTCCATACGGGAGTCTTCCCTGGGGCCAACGTCCTGACTTTC. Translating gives CASSLVHTGVFPGANVLTF.